The TCR beta chain under discussion was sequenced for a study of radiotherapy plus CTLA-4 blockade in lung cancer. Study-wide background: Disease control was present in roughly a third of patients, and objective responses in around 18%.

Assay: immunoSEQ multiplex PCR; the TCRdb copy retains only in-frame clones and omits some. This sample yields 55,000 to 65,000 clones, of which 60% to 80% are seen a single time; 2.5% to 3% belongs to the top ten. Treatment of patients with chemo-refractory metastatic non-small-cell lung cancer consisted of focal radiation plus CTLA-4 blockade with ipilimumab. V dropped 6 bases and J dropped 4 bases, with 9 bases sitting between them. The CDR3 is 12 amino acids. Per the germline V gene, CDR1 is MNHEY and CDR2 is SVGAGI. The chain joins TRBV6-5 to TRBJ1-2; D possibly corresponds to TRBD1 (5 bases). Sequences were derived from peripheral blood, sampled from a patient treated with radiotherapy plus ipilimumab. This TCR was recovered from a human donor with non-small cell lung cancer who had a complete response to radiotherapy plus ipilimumab. CDR3 coding DNA: TGTGCCAGCAGGGGGGGACTCTATGGCTACACCTTC. Residues: CASRGGLYGYTF.